The present TCR beta chain was sequenced within a study of regulatory T cells in long-lasting Graves disease. HTBI primers from iRepertoire and Arm-PCR of CDR3 regions yielded the TCR beta libraries. MiXCR, applied by TCRdb to the multiplex PCR reads, yields one record per CDR3 protein. Among over 250,000 distinct CDR3 sequences, around 20% were seen once, and the ten largest hold roughly three fifths. Time point given: persistent/refractory GD, antithyroid drugs over 5 years with positive TRAb. PBMC RNA served as the TCR library source. EDTA tubes held about 9.7 milliliters of peripheral blood from each patient. This clonotype appeared a few times. What it binds is unknown. Overall study findings and caveats: Relative to new patients (roughly 980), persistent patients exhibited greater sharing of public clonotypes (approximately 2,700). Limited sample numbers may have lowered accuracy.

The input for sequencing was peripheral blood mononuclear cells (PBMCs), taken when the disease was refractory, from a patient treated with antithyroid drugs. This receptor was taken from a female donor with Graves disease.

In nucleotides, the CDR3 is TGCAGTGCTAGCGGTCAGGGGGCTACCTCACCCCTCCACTTT. Translating it yields CSASGQGATSPLHF. The chain carries TRBV20-1 and TRBJ1-6, with 8 nucleotides matching TRBD1. The CDR3 runs 14 residues. V lost 3 bases, J lost 10 bases, and 8 bases stayed unmatched. The germline V gene has CDR1 DFQATT and CDR2 SNEGSKA (reference sequence).